What follows describes a single TCR beta chain. This sample is part of a study of blood T cell repertoires in COVID-19. Study details: Samples representing acute and convalescent COVID-19 were sourced from the United States, Italy and Spain. Nucleic acid was either cDNA or gDNA, and it came from T cells, B-cell-depleted T cells, or PBMCs.

There are 11 residues in the CDR3. The V end was cut by 7 bases, the J end by 11 bases, with 14 bases between. CDR1 MNHEY and CDR2 SVGAGI come from the germline V gene. The method was immunoSEQ multiplex PCR; TCRdb's version includes in-frame clones alone and lacks a portion of them. The table records fewer than 120,000 clones, about four fifths of them present only once. The rearrangement joins TRBV6-5 to TRBJ1-1, with a possible D match to TRBD1 (6 bases). Input material: peripheral blood. This clonotype was sampled from a woman aged 55-75 years with acute or convalescent COVID-19. The CDR3 coding sequence is TGTGCCAGCACATGGGGGCGGGTGGCTTTCTTT. It is translated as CASTWGRVAFF.